The clone carrying this T cell receptor (beta chain) was seen only a few times. The antigen is unknown. The record originates from a study of T cell repertoires in cytomegalovirus infection. Study background: Indications of both CMV infection and matching HLA type were provided by public TCR beta signatures.

CDR1 SEHNR and CDR2 FQNEAQ come from the germline V gene (reference sequence). This CDR3 has 12 residues. MiXCR was run by TCRdb on the reads, yielding one entry per CDR3 protein. The sample holds some 800,000 distinct CDR3 sequences, 25% to 35% seen once. General study results and limits: CMV-specific HLA-C-restricted TCR beta clonotypes dominated the ex vivo response. There were carriers of CMV plus the relevant HLA, and cumulative public TCR beta family frequency identified them.

The sample consisted of cultured CD8+ T cells from PBMCs, taken from culture after CMV antigen stimulation. This chain uses TRBV7-9 with TRBJ2-7; 8 nucleotides align to TRBD1. This receptor was taken from a human donor in good health (CMV status not recorded). Some clones in this sample may be carry-over from other donors' samples. CDR3 sequence reads: CASSLGAGGFIV. CDR3 bases: TGTGCCAGCAGCTTAGGTGCAGGGGGCTTTATCGTC.